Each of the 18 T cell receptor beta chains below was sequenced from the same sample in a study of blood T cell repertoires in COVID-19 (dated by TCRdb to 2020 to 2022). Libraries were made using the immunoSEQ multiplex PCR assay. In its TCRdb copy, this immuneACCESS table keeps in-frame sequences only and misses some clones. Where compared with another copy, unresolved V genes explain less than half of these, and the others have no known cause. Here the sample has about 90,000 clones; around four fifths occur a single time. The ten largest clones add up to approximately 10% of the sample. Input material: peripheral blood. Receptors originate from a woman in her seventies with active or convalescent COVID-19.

The CDR3 spells CAIGALEQYF. The CDR3 DNA reads TGTGCCATTGGGGCCCTGGAGCAGTACTTC. V gene TRBV10-3 combines with J gene TRBJ2-7, with D maybe TRBD1 (5 bases). Germline CDR1 is ENHRY and CDR2 is SYGVKD. Trimming left V 9 bases short and J 7 bases short, with 10 bases between. This CDR3 has 10 residues.

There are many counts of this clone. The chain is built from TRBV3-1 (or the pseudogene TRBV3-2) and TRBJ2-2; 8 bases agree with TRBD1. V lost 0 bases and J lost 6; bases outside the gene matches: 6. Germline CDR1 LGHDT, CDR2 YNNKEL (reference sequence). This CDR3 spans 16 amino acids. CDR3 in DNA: TGTGCCAGCAGCCAAGATATGGACAGGGTGTCCGGGGAGCTGTTTTTT. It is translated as CASSQDMDRVSGELFF.

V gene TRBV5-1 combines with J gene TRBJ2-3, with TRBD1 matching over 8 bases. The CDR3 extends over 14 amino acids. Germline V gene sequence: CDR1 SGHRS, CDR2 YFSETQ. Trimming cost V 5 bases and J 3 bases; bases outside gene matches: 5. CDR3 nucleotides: TGCGCCAGCAGTAAGGACAGGGTGACAGATACGCAGTATTTT. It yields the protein CASSKDRVTDTQYF.

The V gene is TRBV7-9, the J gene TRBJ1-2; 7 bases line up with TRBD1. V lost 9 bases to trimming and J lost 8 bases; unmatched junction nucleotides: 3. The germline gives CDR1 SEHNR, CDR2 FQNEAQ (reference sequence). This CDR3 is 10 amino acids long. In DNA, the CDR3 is TGTGCCAGTCGACAGGGAGGCTACACCTTC. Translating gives CASRQGGYTF.

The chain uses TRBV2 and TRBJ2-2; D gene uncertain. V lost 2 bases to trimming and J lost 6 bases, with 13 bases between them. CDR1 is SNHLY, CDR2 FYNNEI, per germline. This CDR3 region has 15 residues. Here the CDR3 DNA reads TGTGCCAGCAGTGAAACTGTCCCTACCGCCGGGGAGCTGTTTTTT. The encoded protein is CASSETVPTAGELFF.

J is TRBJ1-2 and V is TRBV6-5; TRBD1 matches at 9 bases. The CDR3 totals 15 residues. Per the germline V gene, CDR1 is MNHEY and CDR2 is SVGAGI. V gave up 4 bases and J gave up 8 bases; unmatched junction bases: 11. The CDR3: CASSSGTGSAGGYTF. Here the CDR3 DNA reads TGTGCCAGCAGTTCCGGGACAGGGTCGGCCGGGGGCTACACCTTC.

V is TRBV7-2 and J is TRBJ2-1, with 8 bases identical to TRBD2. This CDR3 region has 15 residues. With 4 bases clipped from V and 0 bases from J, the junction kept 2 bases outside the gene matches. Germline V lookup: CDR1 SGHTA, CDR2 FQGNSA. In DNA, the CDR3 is TGTGCCAGCAGCTCGGGGGGGGGCTCCTACAATGAGCAGTTCTTC. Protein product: CASSSGGGSYNEQFF.

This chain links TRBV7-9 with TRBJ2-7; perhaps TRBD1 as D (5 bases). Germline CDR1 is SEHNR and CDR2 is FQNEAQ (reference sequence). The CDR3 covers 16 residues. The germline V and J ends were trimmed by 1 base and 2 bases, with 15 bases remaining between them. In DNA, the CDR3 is TGTGCCAGCAGCTTAGTGTCGTGGGGCCCGACCTACGAGCAGTACTTC. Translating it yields CASSLVSWGPTYEQYF.

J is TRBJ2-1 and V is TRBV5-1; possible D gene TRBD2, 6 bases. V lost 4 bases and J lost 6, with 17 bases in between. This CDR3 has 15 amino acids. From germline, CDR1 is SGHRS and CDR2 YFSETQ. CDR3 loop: CASSPFGTGGNEQFF. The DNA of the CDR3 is TGCGCCAGCAGCCCCTTTGGGACTGGAGGCAATGAGCAGTTCTTC.

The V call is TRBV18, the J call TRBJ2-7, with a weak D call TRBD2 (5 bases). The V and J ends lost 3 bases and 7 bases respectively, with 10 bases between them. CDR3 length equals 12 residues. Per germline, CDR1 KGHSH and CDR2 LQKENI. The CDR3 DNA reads TGTGCCAGCTCACCCCTCCCGGGAGAGCAGTACTTC. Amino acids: CASSPLPGEQYF.

The CDR3 loop reads CASSPNRETQYF. In DNA form, the CDR3 reads TGTGCCAGCTCACCAAATCGGGAGACCCAGTACTTC. The chain has TRBV18 and TRBJ2-5; no clear D gene. Looked up from germline, CDR1 is KGHSH and CDR2 is LQKENI. This CDR3 is built from 12 residues. V lost 2 bases, J lost 5 bases, and 6 bases lay in between.

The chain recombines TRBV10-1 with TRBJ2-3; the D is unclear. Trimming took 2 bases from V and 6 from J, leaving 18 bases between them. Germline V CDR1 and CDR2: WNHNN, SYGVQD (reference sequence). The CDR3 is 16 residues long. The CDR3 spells CASSETRLNAGDTQYF. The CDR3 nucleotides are TGCGCCAGCAGTGAGACCCGACTGAACGCCGGCGATACGCAGTATTTT.

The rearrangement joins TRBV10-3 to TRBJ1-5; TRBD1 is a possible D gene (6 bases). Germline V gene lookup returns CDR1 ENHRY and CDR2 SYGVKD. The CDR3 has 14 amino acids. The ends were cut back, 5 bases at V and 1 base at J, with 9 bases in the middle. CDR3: CAISQGLSNQPQHF. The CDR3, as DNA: TGTGCCATCAGTCAGGGGTTAAGCAATCAGCCCCAGCATTTT.

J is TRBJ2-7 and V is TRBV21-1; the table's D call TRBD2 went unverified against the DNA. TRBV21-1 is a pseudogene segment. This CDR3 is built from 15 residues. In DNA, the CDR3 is TGTGCCAGCTCTCCGCGGATACGAGGCGGCTACGAGCAGTACTTC. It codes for CASSPRIRGGYEQYF.

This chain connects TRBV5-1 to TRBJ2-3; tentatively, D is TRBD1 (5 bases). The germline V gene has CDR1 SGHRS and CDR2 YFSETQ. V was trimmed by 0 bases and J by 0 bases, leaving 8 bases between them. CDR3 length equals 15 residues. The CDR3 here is CASSLEDTSTDTQYF. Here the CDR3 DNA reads TGCGCCAGCAGCTTGGAGGACACTAGCACAGATACGCAGTATTTT.

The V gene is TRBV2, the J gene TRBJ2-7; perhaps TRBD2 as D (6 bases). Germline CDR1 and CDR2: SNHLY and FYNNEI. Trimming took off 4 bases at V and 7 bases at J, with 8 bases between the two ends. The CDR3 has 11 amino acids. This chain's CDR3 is CASSVLAEQYF. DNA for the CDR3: TGTGCCAGCAGTGTGCTAGCGGAGCAGTACTTC. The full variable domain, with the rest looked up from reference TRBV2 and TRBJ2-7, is EPEVTQTPSHQVTQMGQEVILRCVPISNHLYFYWYRQILGQKVEFLVSFYNNEISEKSEIFDDQFSVERPDGSNFTLKIRSTKLEDSAMYFCASSVLAEQYFGPGTRLTVT.

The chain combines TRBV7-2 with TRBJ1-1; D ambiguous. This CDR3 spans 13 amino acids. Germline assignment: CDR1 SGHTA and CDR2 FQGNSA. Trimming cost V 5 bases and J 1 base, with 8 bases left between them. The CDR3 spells CASSLQANTEAFF. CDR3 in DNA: TGTGCCAGCAGCCTGCAGGCGAACACTGAAGCTTTCTTT. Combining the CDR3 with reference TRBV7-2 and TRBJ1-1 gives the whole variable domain GAGVSQSPSNKVTEKGKDVELRCDPISGHTALYWYRQSLGQGLEFLIYFQGNSAPDKSGLPSDRFSAERTGGSVSTLTIQRTQQEDSAVYLCASSLQANTEAFFGQGTRLTVV.

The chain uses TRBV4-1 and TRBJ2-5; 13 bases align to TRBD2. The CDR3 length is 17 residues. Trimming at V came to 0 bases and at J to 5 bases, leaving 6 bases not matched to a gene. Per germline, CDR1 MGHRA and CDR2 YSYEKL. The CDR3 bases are TGCGCCAGCAGCCAAGAGGGGGGACTAGCGGGGCTTGAGACCCAGTACTTC. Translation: CASSQEGGLAGLETQYF.